This entry features one T cell receptor (beta chain) sequence. The record originates from a study of control samples from healthy donors and cancer patients. Produced via immunoSEQ multiplex PCR; TCRdb's table is partial and in-frame only. The sample consists of more than 150,000 clones, over 80% of them appearing once. Sequencing input: blood. The clonotype comes from a man aged 18-30 years in good health.

The CDR3 DNA reads as TGTGCCACCGCTGTGGTCCTGAACACTGAAGCTTTCTTT. This codes for CATAVVLNTEAFF. The chain recombines TRBV6-5 with TRBJ1-1; unclear D gene. Germline V gives CDR1 MNHEY, CDR2 SVGAGI. This CDR3 region has 13 residues. Trimming cost V 10 bases and J 0 bases, with 12 bases left between them.